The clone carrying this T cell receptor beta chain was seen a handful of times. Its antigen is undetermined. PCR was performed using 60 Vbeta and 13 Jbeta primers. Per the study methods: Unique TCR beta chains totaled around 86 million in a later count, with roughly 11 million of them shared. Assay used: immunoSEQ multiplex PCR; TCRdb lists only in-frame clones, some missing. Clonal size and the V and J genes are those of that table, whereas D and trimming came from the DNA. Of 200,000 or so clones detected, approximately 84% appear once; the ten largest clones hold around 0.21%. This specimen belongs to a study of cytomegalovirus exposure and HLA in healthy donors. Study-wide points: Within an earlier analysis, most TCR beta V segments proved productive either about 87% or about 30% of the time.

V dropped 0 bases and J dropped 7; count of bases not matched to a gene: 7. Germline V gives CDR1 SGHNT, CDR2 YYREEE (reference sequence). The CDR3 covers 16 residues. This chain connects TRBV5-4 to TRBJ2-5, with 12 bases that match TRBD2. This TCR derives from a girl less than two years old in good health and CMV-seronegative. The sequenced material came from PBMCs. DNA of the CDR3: TGTGCCAGCAGCTTGGGGGGGACTAGCGGGCATGGGACCCAGTACTTC. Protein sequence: CASSLGGTSGHGTQYF.